This T cell receptor (beta chain) was captured in a study of shared clonotypes between healthy human individuals. Study-wide points: Memory subsets had estimated richness that was generally smaller than that of naive subsets. In having few donors, the study represented limited genetic and exposure-history diversity.

CD4+ cells yielded CD45RA+ naive and CD45RA-negative memory subsets. Per the original methods: Junction-only immunoSEQ data arrived without quality scores, meaning filtering differed. TCRdb keeps only in-frame clones here, not all; method: immunoSEQ multiplex PCR. Clonal size and the V and J genes are those of that table, whereas D and trimming came from the DNA. The data hold 2 million to 2.5 million clones, with 92% observed a single time. V shed 4 bases and J 4 bases; nucleotides not matched to a gene: 8. The CDR3 has 16 residues. Germline assignment: CDR1 MNHNS and CDR2 SASEGT. As concerns this clone: Its antigen is unknown. Different DNA sequences within this sample yield the same CDR3.

This TCR was sampled from a man aged 18 to 30 in good health. Some clones in this sample may be carry-over from other donors' samples. V gene TRBV6-1 combines with J gene TRBJ2-1; 9 positions match TRBD2. Material: naive CD4+ T cells from PBMCs. Described subset: CD45RA+ positively selected. The CDR3 is CASSGRLADAYNEQFF. The CDR3 bases are TGTGCCAGCAGTGGAAGACTAGCGGACGCATACAATGAGCAGTTCTTC.